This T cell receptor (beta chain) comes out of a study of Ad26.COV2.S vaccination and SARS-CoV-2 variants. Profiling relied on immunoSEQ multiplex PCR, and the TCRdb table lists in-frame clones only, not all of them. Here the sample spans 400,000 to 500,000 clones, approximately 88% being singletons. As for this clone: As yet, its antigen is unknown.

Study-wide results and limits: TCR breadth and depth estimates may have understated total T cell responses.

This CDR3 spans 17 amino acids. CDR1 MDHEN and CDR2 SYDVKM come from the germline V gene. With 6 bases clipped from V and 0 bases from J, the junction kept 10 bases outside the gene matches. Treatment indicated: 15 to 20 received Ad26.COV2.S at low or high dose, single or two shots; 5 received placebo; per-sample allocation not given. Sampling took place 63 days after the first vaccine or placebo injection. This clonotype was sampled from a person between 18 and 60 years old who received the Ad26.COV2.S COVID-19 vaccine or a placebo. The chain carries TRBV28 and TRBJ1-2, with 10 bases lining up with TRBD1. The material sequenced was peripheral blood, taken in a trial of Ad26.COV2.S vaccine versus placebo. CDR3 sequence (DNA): TGTGCCAGCAGCCCCCGGGACAGGGGCCAAGCTAACTATGGCTACACCTTC. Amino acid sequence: CASSPRDRGQANYGYTF.